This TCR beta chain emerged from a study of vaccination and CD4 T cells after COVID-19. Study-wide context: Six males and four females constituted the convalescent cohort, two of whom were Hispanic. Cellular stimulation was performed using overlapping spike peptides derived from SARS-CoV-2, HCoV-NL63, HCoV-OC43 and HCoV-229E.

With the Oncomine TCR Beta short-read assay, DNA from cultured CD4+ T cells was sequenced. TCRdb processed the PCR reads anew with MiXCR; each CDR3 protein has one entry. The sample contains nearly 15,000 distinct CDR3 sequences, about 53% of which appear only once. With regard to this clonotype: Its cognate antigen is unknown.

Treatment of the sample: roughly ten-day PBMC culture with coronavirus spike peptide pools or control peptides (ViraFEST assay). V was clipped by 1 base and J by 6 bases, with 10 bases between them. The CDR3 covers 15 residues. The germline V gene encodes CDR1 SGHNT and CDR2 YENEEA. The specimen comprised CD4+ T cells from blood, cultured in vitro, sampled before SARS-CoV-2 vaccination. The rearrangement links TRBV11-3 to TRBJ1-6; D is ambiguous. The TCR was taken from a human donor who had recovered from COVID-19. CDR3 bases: TGTGCCAGCAGCTTAGGGTGGGGTAGTAATTCACCCCTCCACTTT. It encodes CASSLGWGSNSPLHF.